The source of this T cell receptor beta chain is a study of control samples from healthy donors and cancer patients. The germline gives CDR1 SEHNR, CDR2 FQNEAQ (reference sequence). V lost 1 base to trimming and J lost 0 bases; unmatched junction nucleotides: 7. The CDR3 loop spans 18 amino acids. Clones were sequenced by immunoSEQ multiplex PCR, and TCRdb holds only the in-frame ones, with some missing. The data hold some 120,000 clones, with about 94% observed a single time. The sequenced material came from blood. The source of this sequence is a man aged 25 to 40 in good health. This rearrangement joins TRBV7-9 to TRBJ2-1; 9 nucleotides line up with TRBD1. CDR3 sequence: CASSLGYGQGSSYNEQFF. The CDR3 DNA sequence: TGTGCCAGCAGCTTAGGGTACGGACAGGGGAGCTCCTACAATGAGCAGTTCTTC.